The 10 T cell receptor beta chains presented below share a single source sample, sequenced in a study of cytomegalovirus exposure and HLA in healthy donors. It was with 60 Vbeta and 13 Jbeta primers that the PCR ran. Using immunoSEQ multiplex PCR, the repertoire was profiled, and TCRdb retains in-frame clones only, with some absent. The table records some 98,000 clones, roughly three quarters of them present only once. Sequenced sample: PBMCs. These receptors were taken from a female donor in good health and CMV-seronegative.

The chain joins TRBV5-1 to TRBJ1-1, with a possible D match to TRBD1 (5 bases). The V end was cut by 4 bases, the J end by 0 bases, with 22 bases between. Germline V gene sequence: CDR1 SGHRS, CDR2 YFSETQ. CDR3 length equals 18 residues. The CDR3 sequence is CASSRIQGARAMNTEAFF. DNA of the CDR3: TGCGCCAGCAGCCGAATCCAAGGGGCGCGTGCGATGAACACTGAAGCTTTCTTT.

This chain joins TRBV11-2 and TRBJ2-7; tentatively, D is TRBD2 (6 bases). Germline V gene data show CDR1 as SGHAT and CDR2 as FQNNGV. There are 16 residues in the CDR3. Trimming left V 0 bases short and J 3 bases short, with 15 bases between. The CDR3 bases are TGTGCCAGCAGCTTAGACCCCGCGGGACGGTTCTACGAGCAGTACTTC. This codes for CASSLDPAGRFYEQYF.

V is TRBV13 and J is TRBJ2-3; 10 bases are a match to TRBD1. The CDR3 totals 15 residues. Germline CDR1 reads PRHDT; CDR2 reads FYEKMQ (reference sequence). V shed 4 bases and J 1 base; nucleotides not matched to a gene: 2. The chain's CDR3 is CASSYDRGRTDTQYF. CDR3 DNA sequence: TGTGCCAGCAGCTACGACAGGGGGCGCACAGATACGCAGTATTTT.

This clone was seen once. CDR3 nucleotide sequence: TGCAGCGTTGGATTCGGCAGGGGCCCTGGCGGCACTGAAGCTTTCTTT. Translated: CSVGFGRGPGGTEAFF. The V call is TRBV29-1, the J call TRBJ1-1; possibly TRBD1 for D (6 bases). Trimming cost V 4 bases and J 4 bases, with 22 bases left between them. The CDR3 loop spans 16 amino acids. Germline CDR1 is SQVTM and CDR2 is ANQGSEA.

The chain is built from TRBV29-1 and TRBJ2-7, with D perhaps TRBD1 (6 bases). Germline V gives CDR1 SQVTM, CDR2 ANQGSEA. V was trimmed by 1 base and J by 6 bases, leaving 13 bases between them. The CDR3 spans 13 residues. CDR3 DNA: TGCAGCGTTGAAGGGACAGTGGGTTCCGAGCAGTACTTC. This codes for CSVEGTVGSEQYF.

The V call is TRBV18, the J call TRBJ1-3; D unresolved. The CDR3 runs 17 residues. V lost 3 bases to trimming and J lost 0 bases, with 15 bases between them. The germline V gene has CDR1 KGHSH and CDR2 LQKENI. CDR3 coding DNA: TGTGCCAGCTCACCCCCGGGCGGGGTCCCCTCTGGAAACACCATATATTTT. Protein sequence: CASSPPGGVPSGNTIYF.

The chain uses TRBV7-2 and TRBJ2-7, with D possibly matching TRBD2 (5 bases). Trimming left V 7 bases short and J 0 bases short, with 13 bases between. From germline, CDR1 is SGHTA and CDR2 FQGNSA. The CDR3 is 14 residues long. This CDR3 reads CASIPNRGSYEQYF. The CDR3 coding sequence is TGTGCCAGCATCCCGAACCGGGGCTCCTACGAGCAGTACTTC. The full variable domain, with the rest looked up from reference TRBV7-2 and TRBJ2-7, is GAGVSQSPSNKVTEKGKDVELRCDPISGHTALYWYRQSLGQGLEFLIYFQGNSAPDKSGLPSDRFSAERTGGSVSTLTIQRTQQEDSAVYLCASIPNRGSYEQYFGPGTRLTVT.

The chain couples TRBV27 to TRBJ2-3; 10 nucleotides agree with TRBD2. The V gene end was trimmed by 7 bases and the J gene end by 3 bases; junction bases not matched to a gene: 19. CDR3 size: 19 residues. Germline values: CDR1 MNHEY, CDR2 SMNVEV (reference sequence). Here the CDR3 reads CASTEIGKWPSGRTDTQYF. The CDR3 DNA is TGTGCCAGCACCGAAATTGGCAAGTGGCCTAGCGGGAGAACAGATACGCAGTATTTT.

The chain links TRBV6-1 to TRBJ2-7; the match to TRBD2 covers 8 bases. The trim removed 6 bases at V and 0 bases at J, leaving 7 bases unmatched. The germline V gene encodes CDR1 MNHNS and CDR2 SASEGT. The CDR3 is 15 amino acids. In DNA form, the CDR3 reads TGTGCCAGCAGCCCTATAGCGGGGTCCTCCTACGAGCAGTACTTC. This gives the protein CASSPIAGSSYEQYF.

This clone was observed once. The gene calls are TRBV7-2 and TRBJ2-3; 9 nucleotides line up with TRBD2. The CDR3 has 15 amino acids. Germline V lookup: CDR1 SGHTA, CDR2 FQGNSA. Trimming removed 2 bases from V and 5 bases from J; junction bases left unmatched: 5. The CDR3 DNA sequence: TGTGCCAGCAGCTTAAGGGTAGCGGGAGAAGATACGCAGTATTTT. Translating gives CASSLRVAGEDTQYF.